The TCR beta chain described here comes from a study of T cell changes during pregnancy in multiple sclerosis. The CDR3 covers 12 residues. The trim removed 6 bases at V and 10 bases at J, leaving 5 bases unmatched. Germline V lookup: CDR1 SGHAT, CDR2 FQNNGV. Method: immunoSEQ multiplex PCR; TCRdb's copy keeps in-frame clones and lacks some. The sample holds around 71,000 clones, roughly nine tenths seen once. The V and J genes are TRBV11-2 and TRBJ2-1; 8 bases are a match to TRBD2. The material sequenced was peripheral blood, taken in the third trimester of pregnancy. This receptor was obtained from a female donor with multiple sclerosis, enrolled in a pregnancy study. The CDR3 sequence: CASSPREGEQFF. The DNA for the CDR3 is TGTGCCAGCAGTCCCCGGGAGGGGGAGCAGTTCTTC.